Each of the 5 T cell receptor beta chains below was sequenced from the same sample in a study of OX40 agonist ivuxolimab in advanced cancers. The table came from immunoSEQ multiplex PCR; TCRdb's copy has only in-frame clones and leaves some out. The repertoire holds tens of thousands of clones, with about 86% as singletons. The sample here was CD4+ or CD8+ T cells sorted from blood, taken in a trial of the OX40 agonist ivuxolimab. These receptors all come from an adult with an advanced solid tumor such as melanoma, head and neck, liver or kidney cancer.

Judged by abundance, this clone is medium-sized (0.01 to 0.1%). V gene TRBV4-1 combines with J gene TRBJ1-5; D is possibly TRBD1 (6 bases). Germline assignment: CDR1 MGHRA and CDR2 YSYEKL. The CDR3 extends over 16 amino acids. The V gene lost 0 bases and the J gene lost 0 bases, with 9 bases spanning the gap. In DNA, the CDR3 is TGCGCCAGCAGCCAAGAGGGACACTATAGCAATCAGCCCCAGCATTTT. Its translation is CASSQEGHYSNQPQHF.

The chain is built from TRBV11-3 and TRBJ2-5; tentatively, D is TRBD2 (5 bases). TRBJ2-7 matches the DNA end more closely, so the J call is doubtful. Germline V gene sequence: CDR1 SGHNT, CDR2 YENEEA. CDR3 length: 15 amino acids. CDR3 in amino acids: CASSQHFGLSGEQYF. The DNA for the CDR3 is TGTGCCAGCAGCCAACACTTCGGACTGTCTGGCGAGCAGTACTTC.

The V call is TRBV19, the J call TRBJ2-7; TRBD2 aligns across 7 bases. The CDR3 sequence is 12 residues long. Germline CDR1 and CDR2: LNHDA and SQIVND (reference sequence). Trimming removed 6 bases from V and 2 bases from J; junction bases left unmatched: 1. CDR3 sequence (DNA): TGTGCCAGTAGGGGGGGGACCTACGAGCAGTACTTC. Encoded protein: CASRGGTYEQYF.

The chain joins TRBV6-5 to TRBJ2-6; D not resolved. Germline V CDR1 and CDR2: MNHEY, SVGAGI. V lost 6 bases and J lost 4, with 10 bases in between. The CDR3 spans 14 residues. The CDR3 reads CASRHRSGANVLTF. The CDR3 DNA reads as TGTGCCAGCAGACATCGCTCAGGGGCCAACGTCCTGACTTTC.

This chain connects TRBV5-1 to TRBJ2-1; 8 bases are a match to TRBD1. The CDR3 is 13 residues long. Losses at the gene ends were 3 bases for V and 10 bases for J; bases not matched to a gene: 6. Germline CDR1 and CDR2: SGHRS and YFSETQ. Here the CDR3 DNA reads TGCGCCAGCAGCTCCCAGACAGGGGAAGAGCAGTTCTTC. This gives the protein CASSSQTGEEQFF.